This T cell receptor (beta chain) was recovered during a study of T cell repertoires in cytomegalovirus infection. Overall study: Recently described HLA-C-restricted plus well-studied HLA-B-restricted CMV epitopes were used. Matching HLA type, along with CMV infection, was indicated by public TCR beta signatures.

Remarks on this clonotype: Its antigen remains unknown.

V dropped 6 bases and J dropped 3; count of bases not matched to a gene: 7. CDR1 is MNHEY, CDR2 SMNVEV, per germline (reference sequence). CDR3 size: 14 residues. TCRdb ran MiXCR on the reads and lists one entry per CDR3 protein. The sample comprises about 700,000 distinct CDR3 sequences, 30% to 40% of which are singletons, and around a sixth rests with the top ten. General study findings and limits: Predominance within the ex vivo response was attributable to HLA-C-restricted CMV-specific TCR beta clonotypes. Carriage of CMV together with the relevant HLA was identifiable through cumulative public TCR beta family frequency.

The gene calls are TRBV27 and TRBJ1-1; 7 bases map to TRBD1. Material: cultured PBMCs, obtained from culture after CMV antigen stimulation. The TCR was taken from a human donor in good health (CMV status not recorded). Some clones in this sample may be carry-over from other donors' samples. CDR3 sequence: CASSLLQGDTEAFF. The CDR3 DNA sequence: TGTGCCAGCAGCCTTCTCCAGGGGGACACTGAAGCTTTCTTT.